This T cell receptor (beta chain) emerged from a study of Graves' ophthalmopathy and Graves' hyperthyroidism. This clonotype has a count of ten or more. Serum thyroxine and TRAb, along with clinical symptoms, thyroid ultrasound and orbital computed tomography, were what diagnosis relied on. The sequenced template was RNA, covering the TCR beta CDR3 region. The library came from an HTBI-primed first-round RT-PCR and a second-round multiplex PCR. TCRdb fed the multiplex PCR reads into MiXCR, producing one record per CDR3 protein. Of around 1.1 million distinct CDR3 sequences listed, 35% to 45% are singletons. CDR3 length: 14 amino acids. Germline-derived CDR1 and CDR2 are SGDLS and YYNGEE. V gave up 3 bases and J gave up 5 bases; unmatched junction bases: 7.

The material sequenced was peripheral blood or thyroid tissue (not recorded which). The sequence was collected from an adult man with Graves' hyperthyroidism. The chain employs TRBV9 and TRBJ2-7; TRBD1 matches 8 bases. This CDR3 is CASSEWDRSNEQYF. The CDR3 nucleotides are TGTGCCAGCAGCGAGTGGGACAGGTCGAACGAGCAGTACTTC.